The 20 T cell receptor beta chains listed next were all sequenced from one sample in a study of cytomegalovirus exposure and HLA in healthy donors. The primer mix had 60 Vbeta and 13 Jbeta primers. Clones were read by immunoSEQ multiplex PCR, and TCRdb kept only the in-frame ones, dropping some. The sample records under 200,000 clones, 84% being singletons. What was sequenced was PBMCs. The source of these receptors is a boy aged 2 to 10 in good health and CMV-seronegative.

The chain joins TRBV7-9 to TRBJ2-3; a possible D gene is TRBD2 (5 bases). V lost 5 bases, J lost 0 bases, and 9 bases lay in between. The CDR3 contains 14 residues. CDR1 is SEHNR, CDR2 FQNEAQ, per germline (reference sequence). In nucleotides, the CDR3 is TGTGCCAGCAGCGACTACTTTAGCACAGATACGCAGTATTTT. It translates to CASSDYFSTDTQYF.

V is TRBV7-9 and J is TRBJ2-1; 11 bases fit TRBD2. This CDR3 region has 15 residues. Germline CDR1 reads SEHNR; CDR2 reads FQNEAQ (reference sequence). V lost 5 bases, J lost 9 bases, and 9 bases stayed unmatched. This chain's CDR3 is CASSPGTSGVFEQFF. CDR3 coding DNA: TGTGCCAGCAGCCCCGGGACTAGCGGTGTTTTTGAGCAGTTCTTC.

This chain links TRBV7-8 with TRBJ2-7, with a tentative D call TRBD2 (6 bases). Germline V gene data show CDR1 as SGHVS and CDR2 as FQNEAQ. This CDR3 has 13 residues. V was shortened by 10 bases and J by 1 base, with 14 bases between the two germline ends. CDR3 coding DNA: TGTGCCACGGGAAGCGGGTTATCCTACGAGCAGTACTTC. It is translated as CATGSGLSYEQYF.

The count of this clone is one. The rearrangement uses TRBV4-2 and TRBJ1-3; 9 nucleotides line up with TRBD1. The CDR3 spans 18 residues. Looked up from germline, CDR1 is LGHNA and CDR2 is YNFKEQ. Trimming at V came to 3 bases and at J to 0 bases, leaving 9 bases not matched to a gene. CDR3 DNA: TGTGCCAGCAGCCATGTGACAGGGGGTTCCGGCTCTGGAAACACCATATATTTT. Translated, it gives CASSHVTGGSGSGNTIYF.

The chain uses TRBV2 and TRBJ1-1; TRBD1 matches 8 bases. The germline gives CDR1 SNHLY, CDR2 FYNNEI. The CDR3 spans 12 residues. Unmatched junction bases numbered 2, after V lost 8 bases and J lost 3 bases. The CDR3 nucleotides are TGTGCCAGCCGACAGGGGTACACTGAAGCTTTCTTT. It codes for CASRQGYTEAFF. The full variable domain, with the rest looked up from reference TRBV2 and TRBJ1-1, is EPEVTQTPSHQVTQMGQEVILRCVPISNHLYFYWYRQILGQKVEFLVSFYNNEISEKSEIFDDQFSVERPDGSNFTLKIRSTKLEDSAMYFCASRQGYTEAFFGQGTRLTVV.

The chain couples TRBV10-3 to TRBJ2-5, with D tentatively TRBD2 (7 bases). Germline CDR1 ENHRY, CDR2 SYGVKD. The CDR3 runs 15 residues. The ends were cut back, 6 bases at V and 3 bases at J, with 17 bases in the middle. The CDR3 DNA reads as TGTGCCATCAGGGGAGGCGGGGGCGGAGAAGAGACCCAGTACTTC. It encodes CAIRGGGGGEETQYF.

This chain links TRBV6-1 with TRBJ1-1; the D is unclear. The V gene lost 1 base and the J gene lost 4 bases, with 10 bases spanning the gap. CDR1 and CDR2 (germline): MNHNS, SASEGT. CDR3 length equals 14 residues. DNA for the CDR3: TGTGCCAGCAGTGAAGAAGGAGGGAGCACTGAAGCTTTCTTT. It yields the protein CASSEEGGSTEAFF.

Written as DNA, the CDR3 is TGTGCCAGCAGTGGGACAGACTCCTACGAGCAGTACTTC. It yields the protein CASSGTDSYEQYF. This chain links TRBV2 with TRBJ2-5, with D possibly TRBD1 on 6 matching bases. The J call may not be correct, given that the DNA end is closer to TRBJ2-7. The germline CDR1 and CDR2 sequences are SNHLY and FYNNEI. The CDR3 has 13 amino acids.

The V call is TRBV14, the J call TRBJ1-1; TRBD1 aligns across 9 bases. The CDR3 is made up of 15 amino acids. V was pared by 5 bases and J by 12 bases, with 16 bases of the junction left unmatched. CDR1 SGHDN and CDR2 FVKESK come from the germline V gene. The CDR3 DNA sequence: TGTGCCAGCAGCAGATCTCCGGGACAGGGAAGTAGGACTTTCTTT. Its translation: CASSRSPGQGSRTFF.

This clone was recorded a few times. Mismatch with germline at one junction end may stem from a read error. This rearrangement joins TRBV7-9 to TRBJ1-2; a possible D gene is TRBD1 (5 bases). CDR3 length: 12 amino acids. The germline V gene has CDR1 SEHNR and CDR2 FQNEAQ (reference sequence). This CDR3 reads CSSSIRVDGYTF. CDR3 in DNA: TGTTCCAGCAGCATCAGGGTAGACGGCTACACCTTC. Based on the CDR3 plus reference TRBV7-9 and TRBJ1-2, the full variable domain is DTGVSQNPRHKITKRGQNVTFRCDPISEHNRLYWYRQTLGQGPEFLTYFQNEAQLEKSRLLSDRFSAERPKGSFSTLEIQRTEQGDSAMYLCSSSIRVDGYTFGSGTRLTVV.

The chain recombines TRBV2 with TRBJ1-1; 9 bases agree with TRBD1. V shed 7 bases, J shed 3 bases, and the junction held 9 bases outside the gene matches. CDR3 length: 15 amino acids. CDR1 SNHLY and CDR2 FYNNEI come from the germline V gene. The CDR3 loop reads CASTLERTGDTEAFF. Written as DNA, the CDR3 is TGTGCCAGCACTCTCGAAAGGACAGGGGACACTGAAGCTTTCTTT.

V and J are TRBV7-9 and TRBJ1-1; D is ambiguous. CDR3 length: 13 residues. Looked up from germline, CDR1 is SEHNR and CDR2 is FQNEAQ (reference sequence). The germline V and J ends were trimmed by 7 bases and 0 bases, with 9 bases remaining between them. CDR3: CASKLPVNTEAFF. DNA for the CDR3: TGTGCCAGCAAGTTACCGGTGAACACTGAAGCTTTCTTT. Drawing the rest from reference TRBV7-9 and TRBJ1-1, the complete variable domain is DTGVSQNPRHKITKRGQNVTFRCDPISEHNRLYWYRQTLGQGPEFLTYFQNEAQLEKSRLLSDRFSAERPKGSFSTLEIQRTEQGDSAMYLCASKLPVNTEAFFGQGTRLTVV.

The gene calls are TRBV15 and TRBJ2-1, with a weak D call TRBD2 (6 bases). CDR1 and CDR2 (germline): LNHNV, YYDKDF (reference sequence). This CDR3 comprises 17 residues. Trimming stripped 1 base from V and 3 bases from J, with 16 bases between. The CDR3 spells CATSRGDGTGVYNEQFF. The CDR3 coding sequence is TGTGCCACCAGCAGAGGTGACGGGACTGGGGTCTACAATGAGCAGTTCTTC.

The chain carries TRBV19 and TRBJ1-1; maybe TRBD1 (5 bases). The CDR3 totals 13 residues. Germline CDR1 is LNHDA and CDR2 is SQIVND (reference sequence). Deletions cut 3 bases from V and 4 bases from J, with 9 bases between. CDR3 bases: TGTGCCAGTAGTATGAGCAGGGTCACTGAAGCTTTCTTT. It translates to CASSMSRVTEAFF. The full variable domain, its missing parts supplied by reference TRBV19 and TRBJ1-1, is DGGITQSPKYLFRKEGQNVTLSCEQNLNHDAMYWYRQDPGQGLRLIYYSQIVNDFQKGDIAEGYSVSREKKESFPLTVTSAQKNPTAFYLCASSMSRVTEAFFGQGTRLTVV.

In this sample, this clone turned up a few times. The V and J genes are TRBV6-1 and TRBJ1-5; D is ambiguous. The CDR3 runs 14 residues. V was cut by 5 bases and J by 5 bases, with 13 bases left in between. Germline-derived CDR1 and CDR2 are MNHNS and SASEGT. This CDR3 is CASSRGRRDQPQHF. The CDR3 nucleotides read TGTGCCAGCAGTCGTGGGCGACGAGATCAGCCCCAGCATTTT.

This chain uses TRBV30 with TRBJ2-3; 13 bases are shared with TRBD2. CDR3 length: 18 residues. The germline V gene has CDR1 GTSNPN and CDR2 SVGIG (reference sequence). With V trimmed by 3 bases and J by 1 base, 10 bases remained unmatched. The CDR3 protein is CAWRTGLAGVWGTDTQYF. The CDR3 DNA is TGTGCCTGGAGAACAGGACTAGCGGGAGTCTGGGGCACAGATACGCAGTATTTT.

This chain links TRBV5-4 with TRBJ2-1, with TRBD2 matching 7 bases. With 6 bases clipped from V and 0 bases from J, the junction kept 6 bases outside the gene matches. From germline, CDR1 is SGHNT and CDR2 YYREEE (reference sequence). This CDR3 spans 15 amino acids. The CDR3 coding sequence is TGTGCCAGCAATGGAAGGACTAGCTCCTACAATGAGCAGTTCTTC. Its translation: CASNGRTSSYNEQFF.

The CDR3 DNA reads TGTGCCAGCAGCTCGACAGGGCGAGTGGCAGATACGCAGTATTTT. As protein: CASSSTGRVADTQYF. The chain is built from TRBV7-9 and TRBJ2-3; 7 bases are a match to TRBD1. This CDR3 comprises 15 residues. Germline trimming cut 4 bases from V and 4 bases from J; bases unmatched to any gene: 8. CDR1 SEHNR and CDR2 FQNEAQ come from the germline V gene (reference sequence).

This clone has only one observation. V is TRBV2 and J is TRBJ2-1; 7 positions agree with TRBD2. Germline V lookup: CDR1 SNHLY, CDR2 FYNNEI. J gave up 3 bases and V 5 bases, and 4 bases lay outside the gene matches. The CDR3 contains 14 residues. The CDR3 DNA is TGTGCCAGCAGTTTTGAGCGGGGCTACAATGAGCAGTTCTTC. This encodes CASSFERGYNEQFF.

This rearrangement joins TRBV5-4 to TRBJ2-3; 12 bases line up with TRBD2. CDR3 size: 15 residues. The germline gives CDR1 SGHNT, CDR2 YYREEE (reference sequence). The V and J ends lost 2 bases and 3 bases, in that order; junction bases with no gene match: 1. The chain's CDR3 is CASSFGLAGTDTQYF. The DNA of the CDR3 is TGTGCCAGCAGCTTCGGACTAGCGGGAACAGATACGCAGTATTTT. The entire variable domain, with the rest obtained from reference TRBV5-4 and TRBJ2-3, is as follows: ETGVTQSPTHLIKTRGQQVTLRCSSQSGHNTVSWYQQALGQGPQFIFQYYREEENGRGNFPPRFSGLQFPNYSSELNVNALELDDSALYLCASSFGLAGTDTQYFGPGTRLTVL.